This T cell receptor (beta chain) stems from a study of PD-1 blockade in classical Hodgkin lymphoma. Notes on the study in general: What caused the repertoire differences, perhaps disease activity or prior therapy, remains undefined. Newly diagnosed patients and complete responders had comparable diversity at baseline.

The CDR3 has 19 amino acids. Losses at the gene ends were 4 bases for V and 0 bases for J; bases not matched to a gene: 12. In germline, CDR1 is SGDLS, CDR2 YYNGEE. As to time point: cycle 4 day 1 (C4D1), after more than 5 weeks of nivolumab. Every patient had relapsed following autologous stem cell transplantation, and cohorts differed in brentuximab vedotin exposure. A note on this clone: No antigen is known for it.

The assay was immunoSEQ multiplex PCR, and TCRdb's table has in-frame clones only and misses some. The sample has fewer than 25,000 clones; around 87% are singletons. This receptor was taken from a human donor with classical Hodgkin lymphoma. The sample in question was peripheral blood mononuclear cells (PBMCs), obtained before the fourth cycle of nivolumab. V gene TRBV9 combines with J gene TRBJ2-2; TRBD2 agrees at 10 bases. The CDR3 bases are TGTGCCAGCAGCACCCGCGGTAGCGGGGGGACTACGAACACCGGGGAGCTGTTTTTT. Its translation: CASSTRGSGGTTNTGELFF.